The 24 T cell receptor beta chains in this list originate from one sample, sequenced in a study of blood T cell repertoires in COVID-19. Sequencing was performed with immunoSEQ multiplex PCR; in TCRdb, only in-frame clones are kept and a portion is missing. Of around 71,000 clones listed, 83% were seen once; the top ten hold around 6.9%. What was sequenced was peripheral blood. All receptors come from a man aged 25 to 45 with COVID-19, enrolled during active disease.

This clone appeared a few times. DNA of the CDR3: TGTGCCAGCAGTGACTCGGGACTAGCGGGACACAATGAGCAGTTCTTC. Protein sequence: CASSDSGLAGHNEQFF. This rearrangement joins TRBV6-4 to TRBJ2-1; 13 bases map to TRBD2. Per germline, CDR1 MRHNA and CDR2 SNTAGT. This CDR3 is 16 amino acids long. The V and J ends lost 0 bases and 5 bases, in that order; junction bases with no gene match: 1.

J is TRBJ1-5 and V is TRBV24-1; no clear D. The germline V gene has CDR1 KGHDR and CDR2 SFDVKD. Trimming stripped 9 bases from V and 3 bases from J, with 8 bases between. The CDR3 runs to 12 residues. CDR3 amino acids: CATGQNNQPQHF. Written as DNA, the CDR3 is TGTGCCACCGGGCAGAACAATCAGCCCCAGCATTTT.

The rearrangement uses TRBV15 and TRBJ2-1, with 14 bases lining up with TRBD2. The germline V gene has CDR1 LNHNV and CDR2 YYDKDF (reference sequence). The CDR3 runs 17 residues. Trimming took 3 bases from V and 7 from J; bases not matched to a gene: 8. The CDR3 nucleotides are TGTGCCACCAGCAGGGAACCGACTAGCGGGAGGGAAAATGAGCAGTTCTTC. It translates to CATSREPTSGRENEQFF.

The CDR3 DNA follows: TGCGCCAGCAGCCAAGATCCCAGCGGGAGGGCCAATGAGCAGTTCTTC. Its translation is CASSQDPSGRANEQFF. J is TRBJ2-1 and V is TRBV4-1, with 10 bases identical to TRBD2. Germline values: CDR1 MGHRA, CDR2 YSYEKL. J lost 6 bases, V lost 0 bases, and 5 bases had no gene match. This CDR3 is built from 16 residues.

The rearrangement joins TRBV19 to TRBJ1-2, with a tentative D call TRBD1 (5 bases). This CDR3 is built from 14 residues. Looked up from germline, CDR1 is LNHDA and CDR2 is SQIVND (reference sequence). Trimming shortened V by 0 bases and J by 4 bases, and 9 bases separated the two germline ends. CDR3 DNA sequence: TGTGCCAGTAGTATAGAAAGCGGGACCTATGGCTACACCTTC. Translated, it gives CASSIESGTYGYTF.

The rearrangement uses TRBV27 and TRBJ2-7, with TRBD1 identical over 8 bases. CDR3 length equals 16 residues. Germline values: CDR1 MNHEY, CDR2 SMNVEV (reference sequence). The trim removed 4 bases at V and 1 base at J, leaving 9 bases unmatched. The CDR3, as DNA: TGTGCCAGCAGTTATTCGTCGGGACAGGCTTCCTACGAGCAGTACTTC. Protein: CASSYSSGQASYEQYF.

This rearrangement joins TRBV6-5 to TRBJ1-5, with 10 bases matching TRBD1. V shed 7 bases and J 6 bases; nucleotides not matched to a gene: 9. Germline CDR1 MNHEY, CDR2 SVGAGI. The CDR3 is 15 amino acids. The CDR3 loop is CASTSDRGRGQPQHF. CDR3 nucleotides: TGTGCCAGCACCTCCGACAGGGGGCGCGGTCAGCCCCAGCATTTT.

This chain links TRBV18 with TRBJ2-2, with 7 bases lining up with TRBD2. This CDR3 is built from 15 residues. CDR1 is KGHSH and CDR2 is LQKENI in the germline V gene. Trimming at V came to 3 bases and at J to 6 bases, leaving 7 bases not matched to a gene. The CDR3 sequence: CASSPGAGIPGELFF. CDR3 sequence (DNA): TGTGCCAGCTCACCTGGAGCGGGGATTCCCGGGGAGCTGTTTTTT.

In DNA form, the CDR3 reads TGTGCCAGCAGTTCCCGGGACTTCCTTCGGAATGAGCAGTTCTTC. Amino acid sequence: CASSSRDFLRNEQFF. This rearrangement joins TRBV7-9 to TRBJ2-1; possible D gene TRBD2, 6 bases. CDR1 SEHNR and CDR2 FQNEAQ come from the germline V gene (reference sequence). Deletions cut 6 bases from V and 7 bases from J, with 19 bases between. The CDR3 spans 15 residues.

V usage is TRBV30 and J usage is TRBJ2-3; perhaps TRBD2 as D (5 bases). Per the germline V gene, CDR1 is GTSNPN and CDR2 is SVGIG (reference sequence). The length of the CDR3 is 13 residues. Trimming pared 0 bases from V and 6 bases from J, leaving 10 bases between. The CDR3 region is CAWSVGGADTQYF. CDR3 bases: TGTGCCTGGAGTGTAGGAGGAGCTGATACGCAGTATTTT.

The V gene is TRBV3-1 (or the pseudogene TRBV3-2), the J gene TRBJ2-3; D is ambiguous. CDR1 is LGHDT, CDR2 YNNKEL, per germline (reference sequence). Trimming took 4 bases from V and 6 from J, leaving 11 bases between them. CDR3 length: 13 residues. The CDR3 sequence is CASSPASVDTQYF. In DNA, the CDR3 is TGTGCCAGCAGCCCCGCTAGTGTCGATACGCAGTATTTT.

The chain joins TRBV6-5 to TRBJ1-3; D call uncertain. Germline loops: CDR1 MNHEY, CDR2 SVGAGI. This CDR3 is 14 amino acids long. The V and J ends lost 7 bases and 3 bases respectively, with 13 bases between them. In nucleotides, the CDR3 is TGTGCCAGCATGACACAGCAGAGTGGAAACACCATATATTTT. It is translated as CASMTQQSGNTIYF.

This clone was seen just once. The chain links TRBV14 to TRBJ2-7; D may be TRBD1 (5 bases). Trimming removed 4 bases from V and 7 bases from J, with 17 bases in between. Germline-derived CDR1 and CDR2 are SGHDN and FVKESK. This CDR3 comprises 14 residues. In DNA, the CDR3 is TGTGCCAGCAGCCCTCTAGGCAGGGTACGAGAGCAGTACTTC. Protein sequence: CASSPLGRVREQYF. The entire variable domain, with the rest obtained from reference TRBV14 and TRBJ2-7, is as follows: EAGVTQFPSHSVIEKGQTVTLRCDPISGHDNLYWYRRVMGKEIKFLLHFVKESKQDESGMPNNRFLAERTGGTYSTLKVQPAELEDSGVYFCASSPLGRVREQYFGPGTRLTVT.

The chain has TRBV28 and TRBJ1-1; D possibly corresponds to TRBD1 (5 bases). The CDR3 has 12 amino acids. Between the trimmed V and J ends, which lost 4 bases and 10 bases, there was a span of 13 bases. CDR1 and CDR2 (germline): MDHEN, SYDVKM. The CDR3 DNA reads TGTGCCAGCAGTTCAGGGTTGGACGGAGCTTTCTTT. The encoded protein is CASSSGLDGAFF.

This chain connects TRBV9 to TRBJ1-3, with D hard to call. Germline CDR1 is SGDLS and CDR2 is YYNGEE. Deletions cut 0 bases from V and 4 bases from J, with 8 bases between. The length of the CDR3 is 14 residues. DNA of the CDR3: TGTGCCAGCAGCGTAGCCCGGTCGGGAAACACCATATATTTT. The encoded protein is CASSVARSGNTIYF.

V and J are TRBV9 and TRBJ2-7, with 8 bases aligning to TRBD1. V dropped 3 bases and J dropped 5; count of bases not matched to a gene: 7. There are 14 residues in the CDR3. CDR1 SGDLS and CDR2 YYNGEE come from the germline V gene. The CDR3 loop reads CASSAGDRLDEQYF. The CDR3 DNA reads TGTGCCAGCAGCGCCGGGGACAGGCTCGACGAGCAGTACTTC.

This clone was counted between two and nine times. The rearrangement links TRBV2 to TRBJ2-1; TRBD2 aligns across 10 bases. Per the germline V gene, CDR1 is SNHLY and CDR2 is FYNNEI. Trimming took 4 bases from V and 12 from J; bases not matched to a gene: 6. CDR3 length: 13 amino acids. For the CDR3, the DNA is TGTGCCAGCAGTGCAAGCGGGAGGGCAACGCAGTTCTTC. As protein: CASSASGRATQFF.

The V gene is TRBV9, the J gene TRBJ2-3; D remains ambiguous. Germline V gene lookup returns CDR1 SGDLS and CDR2 YYNGEE. The CDR3 has 12 amino acids. Trimming removed 3 bases at V and 3 bases at J, with 5 bases between. The CDR3 sequence: CASSARTDTQYF. DNA of the CDR3: TGTGCCAGCAGCGCCAGGACAGATACGCAGTATTTT.

This sequence joins TRBV5-6 and TRBJ1-1, with D unresolved. The germline V gene encodes CDR1 SGHDT and CDR2 YYEEEE. Trimming cost V 0 bases and J 8 bases, with 11 bases left between them. The CDR3 length is 13 residues. The CDR3 nucleotides read TGTGCCAGCAGCTTGGTGGAGGTGGGCGAAGCTTTCTTT. It encodes CASSLVEVGEAFF.

This chain joins TRBV4-2 and TRBJ1-4; TRBD1 matches 7 bases. The CDR3 has 18 residues. Per the germline V gene, CDR1 is LGHNA and CDR2 is YNFKEQ. Losses at the gene ends were 2 bases for V and 8 bases for J; bases not matched to a gene: 17. CDR3 DNA: TGTGCCAGCAGCCAATTCCCCCGCACCCCACAGGGGAGCGAAAAACTGTTTTTT. Translating gives CASSQFPRTPQGSEKLFF.

The chain links TRBV28 to TRBJ2-7; 8 positions match TRBD2. The CDR3 totals 15 residues. V dropped 3 bases and J dropped 4; count of bases not matched to a gene: 8. Germline V CDR1 and CDR2: MDHEN, SYDVKM. The CDR3: CASSLSGLGIYEQYF. CDR3 sequence (DNA): TGTGCCAGCAGTTTGTCGGGACTAGGTATTTACGAGCAGTACTTC. The complete variable domain, with remaining parts taken from reference TRBV28 and TRBJ2-7, reads DVKVTQSSRYLVKRTGEKVFLECVQDMDHENMFWYRQDPGLGLRLIYFSYDVKMKEKGDIPEGYSVSREKKERFSLILESASTNQTSMYLCASSLSGLGIYEQYFGPGTRLTVT.

In its sample, this clone was seen once. This sequence joins TRBV6-1 and TRBJ2-2; tentatively, D is TRBD1 (6 bases). CDR3 length: 14 amino acids. The V gene's germline CDR1 is MNHNS and CDR2 SASEGT. The V gene lost 7 bases and the J gene lost 2 bases, with 11 bases spanning the gap. The CDR3 DNA reads TGTGCCAGCACCCCGACAGGAAACACCGGGGAGCTGTTTTTT. The encoded protein is CASTPTGNTGELFF.

In nucleotides, the CDR3 is TGTGCCACGTGGGACTCCAGGACGGATGAGCAGTTCTTC. It is translated as CATWDSRTDEQFF. V usage is TRBV27 and J usage is TRBJ2-1; a possible D gene is TRBD2 (6 bases). V was shortened by 10 bases and J by 8 bases, with 18 bases between the two germline ends. Germline CDR1 reads MNHEY; CDR2 reads SMNVEV (reference sequence). The CDR3 contains 13 residues.

The rearrangement links TRBV5-1 to TRBJ1-3, with TRBD1 as a possible D gene (6 bases). Germline V gene data show CDR1 as SGHRS and CDR2 as YFSETQ. V was clipped by 4 bases and J by 0 bases, with 11 bases between them. There are 15 residues in the CDR3. In nucleotides, the CDR3 is TGCGCCAGCAGCCCAGGGGTCCACTCTGGAAACACCATATATTTT. Its protein is CASSPGVHSGNTIYF.